Below, 32 T cell receptor beta chains from the same sample are listed, as sequenced in a study of Ad26.COV2.S vaccination and SARS-CoV-2 variants. Libraries were prepared by immunoSEQ multiplex PCR; TCRdb keeps only in-frame clonotypes and omits some of them. The sample holds 400,000 or so clones, roughly nine tenths seen once. Treatment meaning: around 19 received Ad26.COV2.S at low or high dose, single or two shots; about five received placebo; per-sample allocation not given. Specimen acquisition occurred on day 63 following the initial vaccine or placebo injection. Sequencing was performed on peripheral blood, taken in a trial of Ad26.COV2.S vaccine versus placebo. Receptors originate from a person between 18 and 65 years old who received the Ad26.COV2.S COVID-19 vaccine or a placebo.

The chain links TRBV19 to TRBJ1-2; TRBD1 might be the D (5 bases). CDR1 is LNHDA and CDR2 is SQIVND in the germline V gene (reference sequence). Trimming removed 5 bases at V and 3 bases at J, with 16 bases between. The CDR3 runs 15 residues. This chain's CDR3 is CASSAGLLGDYGYTF. CDR3 sequence (DNA): TGTGCCAGTAGTGCGGGACTCCTTGGGGACTATGGCTACACCTTC.

The chain couples TRBV7-6 to TRBJ2-7; maybe TRBD2 (6 bases). The length of the CDR3 is 14 residues. In germline, CDR1 is SGHVS, CDR2 FNYEAQ. Trimming shortened V by 1 base and J by 4 bases, and 11 bases separated the two germline ends. The CDR3 here is CASSLGVSGYEQYF. CDR3 sequence (DNA): TGTGCCAGCAGCTTAGGGGTTAGCGGTTACGAGCAGTACTTC.

This clone has only one observation. This sequence joins TRBV5-1 and TRBJ2-7; possibly TRBD2 for D (6 bases). Germline lookup yields CDR1 SGHRS and CDR2 YFSETQ. The CDR3 contains 15 residues. Trimming took 6 bases from V and 3 from J, leaving 19 bases between them. CDR3 nucleotides: TGCGCCAGCACCCCGGGGGTAGGGGTGCGCTACGAGCAGTACTTC. It is translated as CASTPGVGVRYEQYF. The entire variable domain, with the rest obtained from reference TRBV5-1 and TRBJ2-7, is as follows: KAGVTQTPRYLIKTRGQQVTLSCSPISGHRSVSWYQQTPGQGLQFLFEYFSETQRNKGNFPGRFSGRQFSNSRSEMNVSTLELGDSALYLCASTPGVGVRYEQYFGPGTRLTVT.

The chain employs TRBV29-1 and TRBJ2-7; TRBD1 matches 7 bases. After removal of 0 bases from V and 3 bases from J, the junction contained 2 bases not matched to a gene. Germline CDR1 is SQVTM and CDR2 is ANQGSEA. The CDR3 covers 13 residues. CDR3 amino acids: CSVEEGQSYEQYF. CDR3 DNA sequence: TGCAGCGTTGAAGAGGGACAGAGCTACGAGCAGTACTTC.

This chain connects TRBV30 to TRBJ2-7; 8 bases are shared with TRBD1. The CDR3 consists of 13 residues. Looked up from germline, CDR1 is GTSNPN and CDR2 is SVGIG (reference sequence). V gave up 2 bases and J gave up 6 bases; unmatched junction bases: 6. The CDR3 loop is CAWSTRTGSEQYF. CDR3 DNA sequence: TGTGCCTGGAGTACGAGGACAGGGAGCGAGCAGTACTTC. Together with reference TRBV30 and TRBJ2-7, the CDR3 gives the full variable domain: SQTIHQWPATLVQPVGSPLSLECTVEGTSNPNLYWYRQAAGRGLQLLFYSVGIGQISSEVPQNLSASRPQDRQFILSSKKLLLSDSGFYLCAWSTRTGSEQYFGPGTRLTVT.

The rearrangement uses TRBV30 and TRBJ1-2, with no clear D. The CDR3 covers 10 residues. The V end lost 2 bases, the J end lost 10 bases, and 8 bases lay between the germline ends. Germline lookup yields CDR1 GTSNPN and CDR2 SVGIG (reference sequence). In nucleotides, the CDR3 is TGTGCCTGGAGTTCCTTGAACTACACCTTC. It encodes CAWSSLNYTF.

The chain is built from TRBV10-2 and TRBJ2-1; 8 bases fit TRBD2. The CDR3 is 15 amino acids. Germline V CDR1 and CDR2: WSHSY, SAAADI. The ends lost 0 bases at V and 8 bases at J; junction bases unmatched: 6. The CDR3 sequence: CASSESGGGLHEQFF. The CDR3 DNA sequence: TGCGCCAGCAGTGAGTCCGGCGGGGGGCTTCATGAGCAGTTCTTC.

Only one count was recorded for this clone. J is TRBJ1-6 and V is TRBV12-5; D might be TRBD1 (6 bases). The CDR3 length is 13 residues. Germline V gives CDR1 LGHNT, CDR2 FRNRAP. Deletions cut 1 base from V and 14 bases from J, with 12 bases between. CDR3: CASGLALQGTLHF. The CDR3 DNA reads as TGTGCTAGTGGTTTGGCCCTACAGGGAACCCTCCACTTT.

The rearrangement links TRBV9 to TRBJ2-6; 8 positions match TRBD1. Germline V CDR1 and CDR2: SGDLS, YYNGEE. CDR3 length: 20 amino acids. With 0 bases clipped from V and 2 bases from J, the junction kept 13 bases outside the gene matches. CDR3 sequence reads: CASSVAIRRGPSAGANVLTF. The CDR3 nucleotides are TGTGCCAGCAGCGTAGCTATCCGCAGGGGGCCCTCGGCTGGGGCCAACGTCCTGACTTTC.

With regard to this clone: The sample contains more than one DNA sequence encoding this CDR3. The chain employs TRBV2 and TRBJ1-5, with no clear D. The CDR3 contains 12 residues. In germline, CDR1 is SNHLY, CDR2 FYNNEI. Trimming took off 6 bases at V and 3 bases at J, with 6 bases between the two ends. DNA of the CDR3: TGTGCCAGCAGAGGATCCAATCAGCCCCAGCATTTT. As protein: CASRGSNQPQHF.

The CDR3 region is CASSIIAHEQFF. DNA for the CDR3: TGTGCCAGCAGTATTATCGCTCATGAGCAGTTCTTC. The chain employs TRBV6-6 and TRBJ2-1; D is undetermined. The germline gives CDR1 MNHNY, CDR2 SVGAGI (reference sequence). Trimming shortened V by 5 bases and J by 8 bases, and 10 bases separated the two germline ends. This CDR3 has 12 amino acids.

The chain recombines TRBV7-6 with TRBJ2-7, with a possible D match to TRBD1 (5 bases). CDR3 length: 17 amino acids. With 5 bases removed from V and 0 bases from J, the gap between germline ends came to 20 bases. Germline CDR1 and CDR2: SGHVS and FNYEAQ. The CDR3 nucleotides read TGTGCCAGCAGCCGCCAAAAAAAGGGGCCAGGCTCCTACGAGCAGTACTTC. This encodes CASSRQKKGPGSYEQYF.

This clone was counted only a few times. This sequence joins TRBV6-1 and TRBJ1-1, with 7 bases fitting TRBD1. After removal of 5 bases from V and 8 bases from J, the junction contained 5 bases not matched to a gene. This CDR3 spans 12 amino acids. CDR1 and CDR2 (germline): MNHNS, SASEGT. The CDR3 nucleotides are TGTGCCAGCAGTAACGACAGGGTCGAAGCTTTCTTT. Translating gives CASSNDRVEAFF.

The chain couples TRBV2 to TRBJ1-2, with 8 bases fitting TRBD1. The CDR3 loop spans 15 amino acids. Germline V gene lookup returns CDR1 SNHLY and CDR2 FYNNEI. J lost 4 bases, V lost 4 bases, and 8 bases had no gene match. Here the CDR3 DNA reads TGTGCCAGCAGTGGGGGAACTACAGGGGGCTATGGCTACACCTTC. This encodes CASSGGTTGGYGYTF.

The rearrangement joins TRBV15 to TRBJ1-4; D is possibly TRBD1 (6 bases). CDR1 and CDR2 from the germline V gene are LNHNV and YYDKDF (reference sequence). The CDR3 length is 15 residues. V gave up 7 bases and J gave up 1 base, with 13 bases separating them. This CDR3 reads CATTGTRGTNEKLFF. The CDR3 nucleotides read TGTGCCACCACCGGTACCAGGGGAACTAATGAAAAACTGTTTTTT.

This rearrangement joins TRBV6-5 to TRBJ2-3; no clear D gene. V lost 0 bases and J 3 bases, leaving 10 bases between the germline ends. The CDR3 consists of 15 residues. CDR1 and CDR2 from the germline V gene are MNHEY and SVGAGI. The CDR3, as DNA: TGTGCCAGCAGTTACTCGGGCCTTACTACAGATACGCAGTATTTT. As protein: CASSYSGLTTDTQYF.

The chain carries TRBV19 and TRBJ2-2; maybe TRBD1 (6 bases). The CDR3 is made up of 17 amino acids. The ends were cut back, 0 bases at V and 5 bases at J, with 16 bases in the middle. In germline, CDR1 is LNHDA, CDR2 SQIVND (reference sequence). CDR3 sequence: CASSIDLGGGGTGELFF. The CDR3 DNA follows: TGTGCCAGTAGTATAGATCTTGGGGGCGGTGGGACCGGGGAGCTGTTTTTT.

The V and J genes are TRBV5-4 and TRBJ2-1, with TRBD1 identical over 9 bases. Germline V gene data show CDR1 as SGHNT and CDR2 as YYREEE (reference sequence). V shed 1 base, J shed 8 bases, and the junction held 10 bases outside the gene matches. This CDR3 is built from 16 residues. The CDR3 DNA reads TGTGCCAGCAGCTTGAAGGGAGGACAGGGGTTCTATGAGCAGTTCTTC. Translated: CASSLKGGQGFYEQFF.

This clone is a singleton in its sample. V and J are TRBV21-1 and TRBJ1-4. TRBV21-1 is shown as a pseudogene. CDR3 length: 19 amino acids. Here the CDR3 DNA reads TGTGCCAGCAGCAAAGAGTCTCCGGGGCCAATTGCAACTAATGAAAAACTGTTTTTT. Translated: CASSKESPGPIATNEKLFF.

The V and J genes are TRBV12-3 or TRBV12-4 and TRBJ2-5, with D perhaps given as TRBD1 or TRBD2 (5 bases each). CDR3 length: 13 residues. V lost 5 bases and J 5 bases, leaving 12 bases between the germline ends. Here the CDR3 DNA reads TGTGCCAGCAGTCCGGGACGGAGGGAGACCCAGTACTTC. Translation: CASSPGRRETQYF.

The genes are TRBV6-4 and TRBJ2-1; TRBD1 is a possible D gene (6 bases). The germline CDR1 and CDR2 sequences are MRHNA and SNTAGT. The V end was cut by 3 bases, the J end by 7 bases, with 10 bases between. The CDR3 is 13 residues long. The CDR3, as DNA: TGTGCCAGCAGTGAGTTGACAGGAAATGAGCAGTTCTTC. Translation gives CASSELTGNEQFF.

This clone occurred once. The chain has TRBV9 and TRBJ1-2; D gene ambiguous. V was trimmed by 2 bases and J by 5 bases, leaving 13 bases between them. There are 14 residues in the CDR3. The V gene's germline CDR1 is SGDLS and CDR2 YYNGEE. CDR3 coding DNA: TGTGCCAGCAGCGTCGACAACCCTGGGTATGGCTACACCTTC. This encodes CASSVDNPGYGYTF.

The genes are TRBV7-2 and TRBJ2-1; 8 bases are a match to TRBD2. The CDR3 is made up of 17 amino acids. Germline V gene data show CDR1 as SGHTA and CDR2 as FQGNSA. Trimming removed 2 bases from V and 0 bases from J; junction bases left unmatched: 6. The CDR3 is CASSLMVGTSSYNEQFF. In DNA, the CDR3 is TGTGCCAGCAGCTTAATGGTCGGGACTAGCTCCTACAATGAGCAGTTCTTC.

The V and J genes are TRBV11-2 and TRBJ2-3; no definite D call. The CDR3 has 11 amino acids. Trimming removed 1 base from V and 8 bases from J, with 4 bases in between. Germline CDR1 and CDR2: SGHAT and FQNNGV. CDR3 loop: CASSLGVTQYF. In DNA, the CDR3 is TGTGCCAGCAGCTTAGGAGTTACGCAGTATTTT.

In its sample, this clone was seen a few times. V gene TRBV5-1 combines with J gene TRBJ2-7, with 7 positions matching TRBD1. The CDR3 is made up of 13 amino acids. Germline assignment: CDR1 SGHRS and CDR2 YFSETQ. Unmatched junction bases numbered 3, after V lost 6 bases and J lost 0 bases. Written as DNA, the CDR3 is TGCGCCAGCAACCAGGGGGACTCCTACGAGCAGTACTTC. Translated: CASNQGDSYEQYF.

The sample holds one count of this clone. V gene TRBV6-2 or TRBV6-3 combines with J gene TRBJ1-2; 8 nucleotides agree with TRBD1. The V segment lost 6 bases and the J segment 3 bases; nucleotides outside the gene matches: 9. CDR1 and CDR2 (germline): MNHEY, SVGEGT. The CDR3 spans 15 residues. CDR3: CASSTLPDRDYGYTF. CDR3 sequence (DNA): TGTGCCAGCAGCACCCTGCCGGACAGGGACTATGGCTACACCTTC.

The chain is built from TRBV18 and TRBJ1-2; D is uncertain. The CDR3 contains 13 residues. The V gene's germline CDR1 is KGHSH and CDR2 LQKENI. V was shortened by 8 bases and J by 1 base, with 11 bases between the two germline ends. The CDR3 reads CASIQEVNYGYTF. Written as DNA, the CDR3 is TGTGCCAGCATTCAGGAAGTTAACTATGGCTACACCTTC.

The chain joins TRBV3-1 (or the pseudogene TRBV3-2) to TRBJ1-3; D remains ambiguous. Germline V lookup: CDR1 LGHDT, CDR2 YNNKEL (reference sequence). The CDR3 loop spans 11 amino acids. V was trimmed by 8 bases and J by 2 bases, leaving 4 bases between them. The CDR3 DNA is TGTGCCAGCTCCGCTGGAAACACCATATATTTT. This codes for CASSAGNTIYF.

The genes are TRBV6-5 and TRBJ2-3, with D tentatively TRBD1 (6 bases). This CDR3 is 14 amino acids long. The germline gives CDR1 MNHEY, CDR2 SVGAGI. Trimming removed 5 bases from V and 3 bases from J, with 12 bases in between. CDR3 amino acids: CASSRQGPTDTQYF. The CDR3 nucleotides read TGTGCCAGCAGTCGTCAGGGGCCGACAGATACGCAGTATTTT.

The chain combines TRBV4-2 with TRBJ2-7; no definite D call. The CDR3 consists of 15 residues. Germline loops: CDR1 LGHNA, CDR2 YNFKEQ. The V gene lost 0 bases and the J gene lost 3 bases, with 12 bases spanning the gap. The CDR3 sequence: CASSQEYSRGYEQYF. The CDR3 DNA reads TGTGCCAGCAGCCAAGAATACAGTCGCGGCTACGAGCAGTACTTC.

This clone was detected once. The chain recombines TRBV6-4 with TRBJ1-4; 9 bases are shared with TRBD1. The CDR3 is made up of 15 amino acids. The junction had 10 bases not matched to a gene; V was cut back by 6 bases and J by 8 bases. CDR1 MRHNA and CDR2 SNTAGT come from the germline V gene. In nucleotides, the CDR3 is TGTGCCAGCAGCCCCGGGACAGGGATTCGCGAAAAACTGTTTTTT. It is translated as CASSPGTGIREKLFF.

The chain joins TRBV10-2 to TRBJ1-1; 7 bases map to TRBD1. The CDR3 runs 13 residues. V lost 6 bases and J lost 3; bases outside the gene matches: 4. CDR1 and CDR2 from the germline V gene are WSHSY and SAAADI. CDR3 loop: CASRVTGDTEAFF. The CDR3 region has the DNA TGCGCCAGCAGGGTTACAGGGGACACTGAAGCTTTCTTT.